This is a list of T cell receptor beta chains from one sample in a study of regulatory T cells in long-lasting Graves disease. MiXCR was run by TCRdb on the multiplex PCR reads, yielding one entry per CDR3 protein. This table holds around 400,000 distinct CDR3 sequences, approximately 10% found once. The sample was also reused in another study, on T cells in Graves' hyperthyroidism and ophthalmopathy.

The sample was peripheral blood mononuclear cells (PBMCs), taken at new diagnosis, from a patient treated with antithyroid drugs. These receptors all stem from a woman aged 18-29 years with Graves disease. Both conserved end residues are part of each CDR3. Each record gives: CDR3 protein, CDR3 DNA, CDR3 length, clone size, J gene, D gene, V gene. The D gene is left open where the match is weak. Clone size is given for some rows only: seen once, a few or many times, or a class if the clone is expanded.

CANTLGGGTLYGYTF,TGTGCCAACACCCTTGGAGGGGGGACCCTCTATGGCTACACCTTC,15,few,TRBJ1-2,-,TRBV6-1
CSARVVASGTESSYNEQFF,TGCAGTGCTAGAGTTGTGGCTAGCGGGACGGAAAGCTCCTACAATGAGCAGTTCTTC,19,many,TRBJ2-1,TRBD2,TRBV20-1
CASSYYTATQYF,TGTGCCAGCAGCTACTACACAGCGACGCAGTATTTT,12,-,TRBJ2-3,-,TRBV3-1
CASSLVGPGELFF,TGTGCCAGCAGTTTAGTGGGCCCCGGGGAGCTGTTTTTT,13,many,TRBJ2-2,-,TRBV27
CASGLALGGYNEQFF,TGTGCTAGTGGTTTGGCACTGGGGGGGTACAATGAGCAGTTCTTC,15,-,TRBJ2-1,TRBD2,TRBV12-5
CASSLQLAGGLHLQFF,TGTGCCAGCAGCCTACAACTAGCGGGAGGGCTACATTTGCAGTTCTTC,16,-,TRBJ2-1,TRBD2,TRBV7-2
CASSEARGHGYTF,TGTGCCAGCAGTGAAGCCAGGGGGCATGGCTACACCTTC,13,many,TRBJ1-2,TRBD1,TRBV2
CASSGQGWNTEAFF,TGTGCCAGCAGTGGACAGGGGTGGAACACTGAAGCTTTCTTT,14,many,TRBJ1-1,TRBD1,TRBV6-2/TRBV6-3
CASTVGRTNEKLFF,TGTGCCAGCACCGTGGGGCGGACTAATGAAAAACTGTTTTTT,14,-,TRBJ1-4,-,TRBV2
CASRKPRGGGELFF,TGTGCCAGCCGCAAACCCCGGGGGGGCGGGGAGCTGTTTTTT,14,few,TRBJ2-2,TRBD2,TRBV7-2
CASSLPGTAPTNEKLFF,TGTGCCAGCAGTTTGCCTGGGACGGCTCCAACTAATGAAAAACTGTTTTTT,17,-,TRBJ1-4,-,TRBV12-3/TRBV12-4
CASSFGSNSPLHF,TGCGCCAGCAGCTTCGGGTCGAATTCACCCCTCCACTTT,13,-,TRBJ1-6,-,TRBV5-1
CASSLVSGNEKLFF,TGTGCCAGCAGCTTAGTCTCAGGGAATGAAAAACTGTTTTTT,14,many,TRBJ1-4,-,TRBV7-9
CSATRGHRGYTF,TGCAGTGCTACCAGGGGGCATCGTGGCTACACCTTC,12,-,TRBJ1-2,TRBD1,TRBV20-1